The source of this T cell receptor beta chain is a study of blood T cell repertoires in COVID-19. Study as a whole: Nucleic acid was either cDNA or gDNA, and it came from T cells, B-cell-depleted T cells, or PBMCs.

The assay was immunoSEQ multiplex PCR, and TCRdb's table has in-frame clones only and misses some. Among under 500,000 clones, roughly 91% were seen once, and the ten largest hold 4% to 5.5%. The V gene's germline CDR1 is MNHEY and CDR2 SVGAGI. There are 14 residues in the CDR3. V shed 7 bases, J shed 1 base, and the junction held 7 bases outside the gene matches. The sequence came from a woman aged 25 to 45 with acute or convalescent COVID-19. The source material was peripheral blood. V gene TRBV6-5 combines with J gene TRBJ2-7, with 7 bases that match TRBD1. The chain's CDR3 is CASTRQGLSYEQYF. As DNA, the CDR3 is TGTGCCAGCACTAGACAGGGCCTTTCCTACGAGCAGTACTTC.